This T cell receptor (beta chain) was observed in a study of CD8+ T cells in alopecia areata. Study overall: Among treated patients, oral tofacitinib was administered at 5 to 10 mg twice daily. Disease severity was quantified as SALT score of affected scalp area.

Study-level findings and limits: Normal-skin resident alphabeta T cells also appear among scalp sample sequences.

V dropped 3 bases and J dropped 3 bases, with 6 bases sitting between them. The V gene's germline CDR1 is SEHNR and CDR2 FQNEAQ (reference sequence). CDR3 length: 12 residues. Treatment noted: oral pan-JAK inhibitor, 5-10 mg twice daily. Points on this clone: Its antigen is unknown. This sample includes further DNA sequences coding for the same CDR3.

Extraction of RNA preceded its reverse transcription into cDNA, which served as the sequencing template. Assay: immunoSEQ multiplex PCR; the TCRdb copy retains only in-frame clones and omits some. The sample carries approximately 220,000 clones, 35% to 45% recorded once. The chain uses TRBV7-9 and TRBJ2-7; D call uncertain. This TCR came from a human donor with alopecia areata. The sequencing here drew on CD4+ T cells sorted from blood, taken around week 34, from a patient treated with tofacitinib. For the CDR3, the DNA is TGTGCCAGCAGCTTCACAAGCTACGAGCAGTACTTC. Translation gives CASSFTSYEQYF. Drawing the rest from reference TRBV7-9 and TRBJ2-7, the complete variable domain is DTGVSQNPRHKITKRGQNVTFRCDPISEHNRLYWYRQTLGQGPEFLTYFQNEAQLEKSRLLSDRFSAERPKGSFSTLEIQRTEQGDSAMYLCASSFTSYEQYFGPGTRLTVT.